This T cell receptor (beta chain) was identified in a study of blood T cell repertoires in COVID-19. The protocol was immunoSEQ multiplex PCR, while the TCRdb copy is restricted to in-frame clones and leaves out a portion. The table lists tens of thousands of clones, 78% of them singletons. Germline loops: CDR1 SGHTA, CDR2 FQGTGA. With 3 bases clipped from V and 1 base from J, the junction kept 3 bases outside the gene matches. The CDR3 covers 15 residues. The chain employs TRBV7-3 and TRBJ2-3; the match to TRBD1 covers 8 bases. The sequenced sample was peripheral blood. This clonotype was sampled from a man older than 75 with acute or convalescent COVID-19. CDR3 amino acids: CASSFARGRTDTQYF. For the CDR3, the DNA is TGTGCCAGCAGCTTCGCCAGGGGGCGCACAGATACGCAGTATTTT.